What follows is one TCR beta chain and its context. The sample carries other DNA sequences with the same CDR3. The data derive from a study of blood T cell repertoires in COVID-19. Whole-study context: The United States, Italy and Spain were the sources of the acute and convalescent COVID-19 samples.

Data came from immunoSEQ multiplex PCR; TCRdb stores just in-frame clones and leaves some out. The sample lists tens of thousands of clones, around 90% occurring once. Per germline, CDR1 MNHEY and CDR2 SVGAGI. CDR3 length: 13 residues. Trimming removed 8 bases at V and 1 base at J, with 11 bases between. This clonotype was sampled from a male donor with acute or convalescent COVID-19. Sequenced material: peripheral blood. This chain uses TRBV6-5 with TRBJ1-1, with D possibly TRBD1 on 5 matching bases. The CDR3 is CASRLQGNTEAFF. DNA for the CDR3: TGTGCCAGCCGGCTGCAGGGGAACACTGAAGCTTTCTTT.